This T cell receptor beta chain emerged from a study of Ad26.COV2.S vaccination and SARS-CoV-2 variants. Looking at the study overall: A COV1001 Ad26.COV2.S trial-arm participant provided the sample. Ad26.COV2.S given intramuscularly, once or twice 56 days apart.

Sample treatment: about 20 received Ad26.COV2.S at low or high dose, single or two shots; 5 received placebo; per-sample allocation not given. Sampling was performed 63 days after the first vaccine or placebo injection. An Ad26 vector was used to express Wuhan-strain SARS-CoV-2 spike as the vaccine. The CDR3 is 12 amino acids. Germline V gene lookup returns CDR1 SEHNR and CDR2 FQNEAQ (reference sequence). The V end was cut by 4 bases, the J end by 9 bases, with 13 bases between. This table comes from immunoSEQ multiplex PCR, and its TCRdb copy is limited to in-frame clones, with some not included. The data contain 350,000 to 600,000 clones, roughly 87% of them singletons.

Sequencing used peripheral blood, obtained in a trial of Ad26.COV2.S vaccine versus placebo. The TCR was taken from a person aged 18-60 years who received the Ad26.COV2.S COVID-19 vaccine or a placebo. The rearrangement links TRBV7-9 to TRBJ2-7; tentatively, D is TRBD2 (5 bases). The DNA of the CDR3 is TGTGCCAGCAGCTCGGAAGGAGGAAGGCAGTACTTC. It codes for CASSSEGGRQYF.